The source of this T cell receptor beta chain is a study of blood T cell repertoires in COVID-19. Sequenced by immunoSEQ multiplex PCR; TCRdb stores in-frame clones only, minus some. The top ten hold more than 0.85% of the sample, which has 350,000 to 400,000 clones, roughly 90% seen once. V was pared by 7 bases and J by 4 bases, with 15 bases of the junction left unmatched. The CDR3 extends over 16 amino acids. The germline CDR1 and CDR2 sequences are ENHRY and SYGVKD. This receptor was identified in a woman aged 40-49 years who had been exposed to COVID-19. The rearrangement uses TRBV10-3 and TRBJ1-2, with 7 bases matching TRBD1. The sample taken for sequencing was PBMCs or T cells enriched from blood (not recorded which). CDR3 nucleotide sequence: TGTGCCATCAATACTGGGACAGCCCAGATCCTCTATGGCTACACCTTC. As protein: CAINTGTAQILYGYTF.